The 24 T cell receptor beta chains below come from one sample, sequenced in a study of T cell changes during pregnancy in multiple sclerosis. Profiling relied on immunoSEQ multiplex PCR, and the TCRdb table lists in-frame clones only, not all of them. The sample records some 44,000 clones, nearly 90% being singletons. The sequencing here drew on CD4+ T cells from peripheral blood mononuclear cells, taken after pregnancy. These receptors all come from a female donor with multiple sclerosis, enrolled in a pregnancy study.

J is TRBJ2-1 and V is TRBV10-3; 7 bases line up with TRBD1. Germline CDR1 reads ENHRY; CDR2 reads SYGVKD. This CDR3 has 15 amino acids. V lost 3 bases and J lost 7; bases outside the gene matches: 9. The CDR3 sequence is CAISDPDRVSNEQFF. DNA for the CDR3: TGTGCCATCAGTGACCCCGACAGGGTGAGTAATGAGCAGTTCTTC.

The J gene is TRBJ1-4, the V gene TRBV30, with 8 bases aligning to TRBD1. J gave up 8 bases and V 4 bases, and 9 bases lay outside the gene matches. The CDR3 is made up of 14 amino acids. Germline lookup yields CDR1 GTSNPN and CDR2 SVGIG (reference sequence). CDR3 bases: TGTGCCTGGAATAGACAGGGGAGTGGGGAAAAACTGTTTTTT. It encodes CAWNRQGSGEKLFF. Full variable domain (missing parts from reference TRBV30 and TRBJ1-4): SQTIHQWPATLVQPVGSPLSLECTVEGTSNPNLYWYRQAAGRGLQLLFYSVGIGQISSEVPQNLSASRPQDRQFILSSKKLLLSDSGFYLCAWNRQGSGEKLFFGSGTQLSVL.

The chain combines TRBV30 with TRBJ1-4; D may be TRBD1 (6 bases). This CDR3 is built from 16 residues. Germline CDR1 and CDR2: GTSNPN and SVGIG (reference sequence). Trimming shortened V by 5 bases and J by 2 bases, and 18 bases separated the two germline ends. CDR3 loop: CAWGGGGSPTNEKLFF. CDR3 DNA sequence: TGTGCCTGGGGGGGCGGGGGGTCCCCGACTAATGAAAAACTGTTTTTT. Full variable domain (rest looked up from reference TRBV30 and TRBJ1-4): SQTIHQWPATLVQPVGSPLSLECTVEGTSNPNLYWYRQAAGRGLQLLFYSVGIGQISSEVPQNLSASRPQDRQFILSSKKLLLSDSGFYLCAWGGGGSPTNEKLFFGSGTQLSVL.

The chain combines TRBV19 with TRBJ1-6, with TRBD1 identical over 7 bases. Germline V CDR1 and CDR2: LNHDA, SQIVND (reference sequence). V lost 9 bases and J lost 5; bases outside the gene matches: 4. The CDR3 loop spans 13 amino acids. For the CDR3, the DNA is TGTGCCAGCGAGGACAGGCATAATTCACCCCTCCACTTT. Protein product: CASEDRHNSPLHF. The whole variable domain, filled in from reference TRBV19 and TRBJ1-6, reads DGGITQSPKYLFRKEGQNVTLSCEQNLNHDAMYWYRQDPGQGLRLIYYSQIVNDFQKGDIAEGYSVSREKKESFPLTVTSAQKNPTAFYLCASEDRHNSPLHFGNGTRLTVT.

The CDR3 DNA reads TGTGCCAGCAGTCTACACAGGGGTCAGGCTAACTATGGCTACACCTTC. Its translation is CASSLHRGQANYGYTF. V and J are TRBV6-6 and TRBJ1-2, with 7 bases matching TRBD1. Losses at the gene ends were 5 bases for V and 0 bases for J; bases not matched to a gene: 9. The CDR3 length is 16 residues. The germline gives CDR1 MNHNY, CDR2 SVGAGI (reference sequence).

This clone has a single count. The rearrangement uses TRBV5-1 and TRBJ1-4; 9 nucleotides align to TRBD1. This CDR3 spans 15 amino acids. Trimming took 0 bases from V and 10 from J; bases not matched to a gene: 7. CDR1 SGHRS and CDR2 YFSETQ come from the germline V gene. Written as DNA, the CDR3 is TGCGCCAGCAGCTTGGGGGTACAGGGGGCGGGAAAACTGTTTTTT. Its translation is CASSLGVQGAGKLFF.

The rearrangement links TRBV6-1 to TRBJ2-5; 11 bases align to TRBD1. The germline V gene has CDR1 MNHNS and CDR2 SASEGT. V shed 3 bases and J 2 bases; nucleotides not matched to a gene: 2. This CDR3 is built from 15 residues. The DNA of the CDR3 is TGTGCCAGCAGTGACCGGGACAGGGGGCAAGAGACCCAGTACTTC. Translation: CASSDRDRGQETQYF.

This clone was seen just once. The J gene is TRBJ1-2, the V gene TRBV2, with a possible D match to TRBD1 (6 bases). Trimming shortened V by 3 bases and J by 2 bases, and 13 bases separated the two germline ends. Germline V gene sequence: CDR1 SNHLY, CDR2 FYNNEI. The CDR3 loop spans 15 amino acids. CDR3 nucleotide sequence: TGTGCCAGCAGTGACCAGGGGCGGACAAACTATGGCTACACCTTC. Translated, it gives CASSDQGRTNYGYTF.

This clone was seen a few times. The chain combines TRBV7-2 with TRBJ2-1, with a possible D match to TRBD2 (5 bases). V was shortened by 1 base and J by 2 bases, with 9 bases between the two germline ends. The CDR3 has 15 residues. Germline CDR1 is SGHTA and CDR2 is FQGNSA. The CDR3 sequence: CASSLGGVTYNEQFF. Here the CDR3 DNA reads TGTGCCAGCAGCTTAGGGGGAGTGACCTACAATGAGCAGTTCTTC.

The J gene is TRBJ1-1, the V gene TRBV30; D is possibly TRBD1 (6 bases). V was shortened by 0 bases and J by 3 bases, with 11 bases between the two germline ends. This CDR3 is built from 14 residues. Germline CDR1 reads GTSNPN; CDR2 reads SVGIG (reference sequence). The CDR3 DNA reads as TGTGCCTGGAGTGTAAACTACAGGGACACTGAAGCTTTCTTT. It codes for CAWSVNYRDTEAFF.

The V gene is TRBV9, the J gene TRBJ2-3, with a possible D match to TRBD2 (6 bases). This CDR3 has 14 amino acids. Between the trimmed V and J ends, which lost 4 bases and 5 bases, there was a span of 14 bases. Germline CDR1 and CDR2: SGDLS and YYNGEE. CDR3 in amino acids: CASSPNPGVDTQYF. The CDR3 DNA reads TGTGCCAGCAGCCCGAACCCGGGGGTAGATACGCAGTATTTT.

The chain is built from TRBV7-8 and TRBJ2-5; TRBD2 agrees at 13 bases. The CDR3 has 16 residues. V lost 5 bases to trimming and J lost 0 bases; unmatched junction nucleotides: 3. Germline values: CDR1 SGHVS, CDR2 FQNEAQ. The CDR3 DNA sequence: TGTGCCAGCAGCCCTGGGACTAGCGGGGACCAAGAGACCCAGTACTTC. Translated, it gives CASSPGTSGDQETQYF.

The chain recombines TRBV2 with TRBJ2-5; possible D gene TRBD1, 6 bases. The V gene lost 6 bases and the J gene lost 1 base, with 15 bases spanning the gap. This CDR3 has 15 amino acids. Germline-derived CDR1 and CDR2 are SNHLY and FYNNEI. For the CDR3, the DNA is TGTGCCAGCAGAGCCGGACAGCCTTTCCAAGAGACCCAGTACTTC. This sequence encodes CASRAGQPFQETQYF.

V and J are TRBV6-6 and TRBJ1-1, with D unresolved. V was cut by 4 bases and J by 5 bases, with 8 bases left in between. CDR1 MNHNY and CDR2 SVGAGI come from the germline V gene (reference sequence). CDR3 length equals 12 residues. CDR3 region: CASSFGETEAFF. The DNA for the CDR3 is TGTGCCAGCAGTTTTGGAGAAACTGAAGCTTTCTTT.

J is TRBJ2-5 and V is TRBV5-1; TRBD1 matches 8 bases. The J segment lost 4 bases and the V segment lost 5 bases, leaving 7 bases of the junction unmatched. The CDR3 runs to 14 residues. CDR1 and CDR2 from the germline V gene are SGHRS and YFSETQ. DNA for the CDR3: TGCGCCAGCAGATCCGGACAGGGAGGAGAGACCCAGTACTTC. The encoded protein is CASRSGQGGETQYF.

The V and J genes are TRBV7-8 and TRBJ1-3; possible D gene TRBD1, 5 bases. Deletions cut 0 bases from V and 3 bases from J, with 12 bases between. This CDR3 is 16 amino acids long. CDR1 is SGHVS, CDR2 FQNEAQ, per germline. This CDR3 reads CASSLAAGTVGNTIYF. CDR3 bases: TGTGCCAGCAGCTTAGCTGCGGGGACGGTTGGAAACACCATATATTTT.

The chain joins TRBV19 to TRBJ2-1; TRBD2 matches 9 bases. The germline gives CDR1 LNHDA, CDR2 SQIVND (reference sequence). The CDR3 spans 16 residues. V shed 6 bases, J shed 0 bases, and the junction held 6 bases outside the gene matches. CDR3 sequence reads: CASRALAGTSYNEQFF. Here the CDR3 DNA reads TGTGCCAGTAGGGCGCTAGCGGGGACCTCCTACAATGAGCAGTTCTTC.

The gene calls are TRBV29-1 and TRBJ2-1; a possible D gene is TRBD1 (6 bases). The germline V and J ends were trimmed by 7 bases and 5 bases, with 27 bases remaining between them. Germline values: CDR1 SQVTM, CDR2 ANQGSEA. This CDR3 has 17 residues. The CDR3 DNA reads TGCAGCGCTACGCAGGAATACACAGGGTTCGTCCACAATGAGCAGTTCTTC. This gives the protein CSATQEYTGFVHNEQFF.

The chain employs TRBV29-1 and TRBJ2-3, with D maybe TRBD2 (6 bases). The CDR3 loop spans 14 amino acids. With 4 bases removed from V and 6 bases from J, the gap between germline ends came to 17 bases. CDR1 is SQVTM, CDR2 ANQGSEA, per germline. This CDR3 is CSVVGGVFGDTQYF. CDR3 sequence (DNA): TGCAGCGTTGTGGGGGGTGTGTTCGGGGATACGCAGTATTTT.

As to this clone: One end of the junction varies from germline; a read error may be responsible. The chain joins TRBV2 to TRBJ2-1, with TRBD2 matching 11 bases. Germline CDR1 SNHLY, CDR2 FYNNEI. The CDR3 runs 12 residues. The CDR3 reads CASSEGLAGQFF. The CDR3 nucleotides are TGTGCCAGCAGCGAAGGACTAGCGGGGCAGTTCTTC.

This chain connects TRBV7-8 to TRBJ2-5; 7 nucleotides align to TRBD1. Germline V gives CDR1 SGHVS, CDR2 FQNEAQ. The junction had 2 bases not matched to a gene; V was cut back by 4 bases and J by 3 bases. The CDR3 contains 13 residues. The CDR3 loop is CASSYDREETQYF. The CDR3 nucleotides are TGTGCCAGCAGCTACGACAGGGAAGAGACCCAGTACTTC.

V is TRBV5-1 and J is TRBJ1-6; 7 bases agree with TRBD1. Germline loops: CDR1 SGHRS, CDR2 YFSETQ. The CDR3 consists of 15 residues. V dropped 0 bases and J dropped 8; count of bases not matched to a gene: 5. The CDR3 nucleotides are TGCGCCAGCAGCTTGGAGGGCAGGGGGTATTCACCCCTCCACTTT. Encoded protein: CASSLEGRGYSPLHF.

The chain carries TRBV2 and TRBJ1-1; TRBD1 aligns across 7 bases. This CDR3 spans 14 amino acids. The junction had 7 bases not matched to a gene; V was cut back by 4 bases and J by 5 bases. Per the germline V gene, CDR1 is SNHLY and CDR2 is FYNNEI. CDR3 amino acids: CASSVAGGQTEAFF. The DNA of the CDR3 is TGTGCCAGCAGTGTGGCAGGGGGGCAGACTGAAGCTTTCTTT.

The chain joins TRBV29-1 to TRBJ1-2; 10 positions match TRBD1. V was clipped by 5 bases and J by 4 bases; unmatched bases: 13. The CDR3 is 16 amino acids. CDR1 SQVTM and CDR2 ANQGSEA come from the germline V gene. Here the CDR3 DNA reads TGCAGCGTTTCTTCGGGACAGGGGAATTACGGCTATGGCTACACCTTC. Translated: CSVSSGQGNYGYGYTF.